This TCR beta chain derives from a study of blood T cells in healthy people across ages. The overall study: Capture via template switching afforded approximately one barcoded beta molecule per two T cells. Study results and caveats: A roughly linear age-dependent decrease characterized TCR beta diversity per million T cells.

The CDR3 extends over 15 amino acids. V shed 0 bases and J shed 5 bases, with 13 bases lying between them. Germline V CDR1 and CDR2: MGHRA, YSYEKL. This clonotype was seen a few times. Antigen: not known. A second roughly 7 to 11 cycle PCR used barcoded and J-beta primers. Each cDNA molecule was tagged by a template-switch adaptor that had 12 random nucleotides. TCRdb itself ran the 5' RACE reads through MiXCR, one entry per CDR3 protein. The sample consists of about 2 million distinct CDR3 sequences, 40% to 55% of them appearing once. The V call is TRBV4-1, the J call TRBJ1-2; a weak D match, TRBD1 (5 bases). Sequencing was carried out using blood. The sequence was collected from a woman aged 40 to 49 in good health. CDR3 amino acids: CASSQDWDGDYGYTF. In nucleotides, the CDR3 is TGCGCCAGCAGCCAAGATTGGGACGGAGATTATGGCTACACCTTC.